The clone carrying this TCR beta chain was counted a few times. The data stem from a study of OX40 agonist ivuxolimab in advanced cancers. About the research overall: Each dose-escalation patient presented with hepatocellular carcinoma, melanoma, renal cell or head and neck cancer. The mean age was roughly 60 years, ranging from 23 to 79, with more than 70% of participants male. Two patients with cutaneous melanoma and one with hepatocellular carcinoma, three in total, showed partial responses.

The method was immunoSEQ multiplex PCR; TCRdb's version includes in-frame clones alone and lacks a portion of them. The sample consists of about 47,000 clones, approximately 86% of them appearing once. The J segment lost 4 bases and the V segment lost 4 bases, leaving 6 bases of the junction unmatched. The CDR3 runs 14 residues. Germline assignment: CDR1 SGHRS and CDR2 YFSETQ. The rearrangement links TRBV5-1 to TRBJ1-1; 8 bases match TRBD1. The sequencing used CD4+ or CD8+ T cells sorted from blood, collected in a trial of the OX40 agonist ivuxolimab. The clonotype originates from an adult with an advanced solid tumor such as melanoma, head and neck, liver or kidney cancer. This chain's CDR3 is CASSAGQGGTEAFF. CDR3 in DNA: TGCGCCAGCAGCGCCGGACAGGGCGGCACTGAAGCTTTCTTT. Filled out from reference TRBV5-1 and TRBJ1-1, the complete variable domain reads KAGVTQTPRYLIKTRGQQVTLSCSPISGHRSVSWYQQTPGQGLQFLFEYFSETQRNKGNFPGRFSGRQFSNSRSEMNVSTLELGDSALYLCASSAGQGGTEAFFGQGTRLTVV.